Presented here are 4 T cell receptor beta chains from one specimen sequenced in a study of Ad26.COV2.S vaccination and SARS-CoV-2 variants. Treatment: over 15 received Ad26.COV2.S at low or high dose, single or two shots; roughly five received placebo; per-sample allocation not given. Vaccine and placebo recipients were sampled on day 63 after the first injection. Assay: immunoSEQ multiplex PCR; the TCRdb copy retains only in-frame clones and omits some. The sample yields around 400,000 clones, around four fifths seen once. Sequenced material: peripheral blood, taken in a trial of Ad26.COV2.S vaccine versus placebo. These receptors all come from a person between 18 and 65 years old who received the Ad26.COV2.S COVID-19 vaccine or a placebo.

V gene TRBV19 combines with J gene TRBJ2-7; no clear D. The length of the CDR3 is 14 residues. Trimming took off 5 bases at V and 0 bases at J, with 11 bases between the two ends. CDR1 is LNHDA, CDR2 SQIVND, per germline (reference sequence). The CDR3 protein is CASSPRVGSYEQYF. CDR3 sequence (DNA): TGTGCCAGTAGTCCTAGGGTGGGCTCCTACGAGCAGTACTTC.

CDR3 region: CATSDYGYEQYF. CDR3 bases: TGTGCCACCAGTGATTACGGCTACGAGCAGTACTTC. This chain uses TRBV24-1 with TRBJ2-7; D is undetermined. The V gene's germline CDR1 is KGHDR and CDR2 SFDVKD. This CDR3 is 12 amino acids long. V was shortened by 2 bases and J by 3 bases, with 4 bases between the two germline ends.

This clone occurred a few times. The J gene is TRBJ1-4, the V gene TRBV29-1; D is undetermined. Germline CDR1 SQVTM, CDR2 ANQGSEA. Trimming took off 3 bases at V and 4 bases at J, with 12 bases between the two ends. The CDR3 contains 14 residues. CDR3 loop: CSVDSGRVNEKLFF. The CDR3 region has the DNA TGCAGCGTTGATTCCGGACGGGTTAATGAAAAACTGTTTTTT.

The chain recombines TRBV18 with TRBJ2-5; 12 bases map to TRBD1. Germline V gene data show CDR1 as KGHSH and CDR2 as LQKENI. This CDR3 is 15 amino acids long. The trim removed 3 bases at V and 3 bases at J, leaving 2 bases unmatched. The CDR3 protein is CASSPGTGGEETQYF. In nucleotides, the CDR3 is TGTGCCAGCTCACCCGGGACAGGGGGCGAAGAGACCCAGTACTTC. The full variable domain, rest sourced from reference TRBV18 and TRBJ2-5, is NAGVMQNPRHLVRRRGQEARLRCSPMKGHSHVYWYRQLPEEGLKFMVYLQKENIIDESGMPKERFSAEFPKEGPSILRIQQVVRGDSAAYFCASSPGTGGEETQYFGPGTRLLVL.